One sample yielded the 30 T cell receptor beta chains listed below, sequenced in a study of T cell changes during pregnancy in multiple sclerosis (dated by TCRdb to between 2019 and 2020). To prepare the library, the immunoSEQ multiplex PCR assay was applied. TCRdb took this table from immuneACCESS and kept in-frame rearrangements with V and J called. Such tables lack part of the clones; where checked against another copy, unresolved V genes explain under half of the gap, and the rest is unexplained. Here the sample has more than 65,000 clones; roughly 91% occur a single time. Jointly, the top ten make up about 0.93% of the sample. Sequenced material: peripheral blood, taken in the first trimester of pregnancy. These receptors all come from a female donor with multiple sclerosis, enrolled in a pregnancy study.

The genes are TRBV5-5 and TRBJ1-6, with TRBD1 matching 10 bases. The CDR3 totals 16 residues. Trimming cost V 3 bases and J 9 bases; bases outside gene matches: 9. The germline V gene has CDR1 SGHKS and CDR2 YYEKEE (reference sequence). The CDR3, as DNA: TGTGCCAGCAGCTCACAGACAGGGGGCGCGATTTCACCCCTCCACTTT. Residues: CASSSQTGGAISPLHF.

This chain uses TRBV25-1 with TRBJ2-3, with 10 bases lining up with TRBD2. Trimming removed 6 bases from V and 1 base from J; junction bases left unmatched: 7. CDR1 is MGHDK, CDR2 SYGVNS, per germline. CDR3 length: 16 residues. This CDR3 reads CASRGVAGGRTDTQYF. In nucleotides, the CDR3 is TGTGCCAGCAGGGGGGTAGCGGGGGGACGCACAGATACGCAGTATTTT.

This chain connects TRBV4-2 to TRBJ2-5, with TRBD2 matching over 10 bases. J lost 1 base, V lost 3 bases, and 5 bases had no gene match. The CDR3 contains 16 residues. Germline V lookup: CDR1 LGHNA, CDR2 YNFKEQ. CDR3 loop: CASSQGASGGQETQYF. CDR3 in DNA: TGTGCCAGCAGCCAGGGGGCTAGCGGGGGCCAAGAGACCCAGTACTTC.

The rearrangement uses TRBV2 and TRBJ2-7; maybe TRBD2 (5 bases). Germline CDR1 SNHLY, CDR2 FYNNEI. The CDR3 is 14 amino acids. Trimming left V 7 bases short and J 1 base short, with 14 bases between. In nucleotides, the CDR3 is TGTGCCAGCACAGGATCGGGGAATTCCTACGAGCAGTACTTC. Translation: CASTGSGNSYEQYF.

The chain carries TRBV5-4 and TRBJ1-1, with TRBD1 as a possible D gene (5 bases). V was clipped by 4 bases and J by 6 bases, with 10 bases between them. CDR1 and CDR2 from the germline V gene are SGHNT and YYREEE (reference sequence). The CDR3 sequence is 12 residues long. DNA for the CDR3: TGTGCCAGCAGCCCTGGGGGGTCTGAAGCTTTCTTT. It specifies CASSPGGSEAFF.

The rearrangement joins TRBV21-1 to TRBJ2-7; no check of the table's D call, TRBD1, against the DNA was made. TRBV21-1 is a known pseudogene. CDR3 length: 15 residues. Here the CDR3 reads CASSKAWDRDYEQYF. CDR3 bases: TGTGCCAGCAGCAAAGCCTGGGACAGGGACTACGAGCAGTACTTC.

This sequence joins TRBV29-1 and TRBJ1-1; weak D call: TRBD1 (6 bases). The CDR3 consists of 15 residues. Germline loops: CDR1 SQVTM, CDR2 ANQGSEA. V gave up 3 bases and J gave up 2 bases, with 16 bases separating them. The CDR3 protein is CSVDLTGLANTEAFF. CDR3 in DNA: TGCAGCGTTGACCTCACAGGGCTAGCCAACACTGAAGCTTTCTTT.

The genes are TRBV14 and TRBJ1-1; 8 positions agree with TRBD1. The germline V gene has CDR1 SGHDN and CDR2 FVKESK. The CDR3 totals 17 residues. The J segment lost 4 bases and the V segment lost 4 bases, leaving 14 bases of the junction unmatched. The CDR3 DNA sequence: TGTGCCAGCAGCCCACACCGCTTAACAGGGGGTCGCACTGAAGCTTTCTTT. Its protein is CASSPHRLTGGRTEAFF.

The CDR3, as DNA: TGTGCCAGCAGTTTACGGGACTACCTCACAGATACGCAGTATTTT. Encoded protein: CASSLRDYLTDTQYF. The J gene is TRBJ2-3, the V gene TRBV27; 7 nucleotides agree with TRBD2. V lost 2 bases, J lost 2 bases, and 4 bases stayed unmatched. This CDR3 is built from 15 residues. From germline, CDR1 is MNHEY and CDR2 SMNVEV (reference sequence).

The gene calls are TRBV13 and TRBJ2-5; TRBD1 aligns across 7 bases. The CDR3 runs to 14 residues. The germline CDR1 and CDR2 sequences are PRHDT and FYEKMQ (reference sequence). With 5 bases clipped from V and 5 bases from J, the junction kept 8 bases outside the gene matches. CDR3 DNA sequence: TGTGCCAGCAGCCTAAGACAGGGAAAGGAGACCCAGTACTTC. Residues: CASSLRQGKETQYF.

V is TRBV5-1 and J is TRBJ2-5, with 9 bases that match TRBD2. CDR3 length equals 17 residues. V shed 1 base and J 2 bases; nucleotides not matched to a gene: 9. Germline CDR1 SGHRS, CDR2 YFSETQ. In DNA, the CDR3 is TGCGCCAGCAGCTTGTCTTCGGCGGGGGGGAAACAAGAGACCCAGTACTTC. Amino acids: CASSLSSAGGKQETQYF.

The rearrangement uses TRBV18 and TRBJ2-7, with 11 nucleotides matching TRBD2. The CDR3 consists of 14 residues. CDR1 and CDR2 (germline): KGHSH, LQKENI. V shed 3 bases and J 4 bases; nucleotides not matched to a gene: 2. In nucleotides, the CDR3 is TGTGCCAGCTCACCCGGGACTAGCGGATACGAGCAGTACTTC. This translates into CASSPGTSGYEQYF. The full variable domain, completed using reference TRBV18 and TRBJ2-7, is NAGVMQNPRHLVRRRGQEARLRCSPMKGHSHVYWYRQLPEEGLKFMVYLQKENIIDESGMPKERFSAEFPKEGPSILRIQQVVRGDSAAYFCASSPGTSGYEQYFGPGTRLTVT.

This clone was seen only once. The chain recombines TRBV9 with TRBJ2-3; the match to TRBD2 covers 7 bases. This CDR3 comprises 15 residues. Trimming cost V 4 bases and J 0 bases; bases outside gene matches: 5. The germline V gene encodes CDR1 SGDLS and CDR2 YYNGEE. In nucleotides, the CDR3 is TGTGCCAGCAGCCCGGCTAGCGGAAGCACAGATACGCAGTATTTT. Translation gives CASSPASGSTDTQYF.

This chain links TRBV6-4 with TRBJ2-3; D not certain. Germline V gene lookup returns CDR1 MRHNA and CDR2 SNTAGT. V lost 2 bases, J lost 8 bases, and 5 bases lay in between. The CDR3 runs 11 residues. CDR3 bases: TGTGCCAGCAGTGACGGTAGTACGCAGTATTTT. Its translation: CASSDGSTQYF.

V and J are TRBV18 and TRBJ2-2, with 8 bases aligning to TRBD2. The CDR3 spans 16 residues. Germline lookup yields CDR1 KGHSH and CDR2 LQKENI. V lost 3 bases and J lost 2; bases outside the gene matches: 5. The DNA for the CDR3 is TGTGCCAGCTCACCCTTTACTAGCGGAAACACCGGGGAGCTGTTTTTT. It encodes CASSPFTSGNTGELFF. The variable domain in full, with the rest retrieved from reference TRBV18 and TRBJ2-2, is NAGVMQNPRHLVRRRGQEARLRCSPMKGHSHVYWYRQLPEEGLKFMVYLQKENIIDESGMPKERFSAEFPKEGPSILRIQQVVRGDSAAYFCASSPFTSGNTGELFFGEGSRLTVL.

The V and J genes are TRBV5-1 and TRBJ2-5, with 7 bases identical to TRBD1. The J segment lost 3 bases and the V segment lost 3 bases, leaving 8 bases of the junction unmatched. Germline values: CDR1 SGHRS, CDR2 YFSETQ. This CDR3 comprises 15 residues. The CDR3 DNA is TGCGCCAGCAGCTGGCTAGGGACAGCGAAAGAGACCCAGTACTTC. Amino acids: CASSWLGTAKETQYF.

The gene calls are TRBV2 and TRBJ2-3, with unresolved D. Germline V gene lookup returns CDR1 SNHLY and CDR2 FYNNEI. Trimming took off 6 bases at V and 3 bases at J, with 7 bases between the two ends. The CDR3 runs to 12 residues. The DNA of the CDR3 is TGTGCCAGCAGAGACTGGACAGATACGCAGTATTTT. Translation gives CASRDWTDTQYF.

The gene calls are TRBV5-1 and TRBJ2-5; 7 bases map to TRBD2. Trimming took 4 bases from V and 1 from J; bases not matched to a gene: 4. Germline V gene sequence: CDR1 SGHRS, CDR2 YFSETQ. The CDR3 loop spans 14 amino acids. CDR3 sequence reads: CASSGGGPQETQYF. The CDR3 nucleotides read TGCGCCAGCAGCGGCGGGGGACCCCAAGAGACCCAGTACTTC.

The CDR3 sequence is CASSIGTGQMGEQYF. For the CDR3, the DNA is TGTGCCAGCAGCATAGGGACAGGGCAAATGGGGGAGCAGTACTTC. The V call is TRBV9, the J call TRBJ2-7; 9 bases are a match to TRBD1. CDR3 length equals 15 residues. Looked up from germline, CDR1 is SGDLS and CDR2 is YYNGEE. With 4 bases clipped from V and 7 bases from J, the junction kept 12 bases outside the gene matches.

This rearrangement joins TRBV11-2 to TRBJ2-5; a weak D match, TRBD1 (6 bases). Germline V lookup: CDR1 SGHAT, CDR2 FQNNGV. This CDR3 is built from 13 residues. The V gene lost 8 bases and the J gene lost 5 bases, with 15 bases spanning the gap. CDR3 bases: TGTGCCAGCGGTCATGGACAGTCGGAGACCCAGTACTTC. Residues: CASGHGQSETQYF.

This rearrangement joins TRBV6-4 to TRBJ2-2, with a possible D match to TRBD1 (6 bases). Trimming shortened V by 4 bases and J by 7 bases, and 13 bases separated the two germline ends. The length of the CDR3 is 14 residues. Per the germline V gene, CDR1 is MRHNA and CDR2 is SNTAGT. The CDR3 DNA follows: TGTGCCAGCAGTGTCCACAGGGAAGTCGGGGAGCTGTTTTTT. It is translated as CASSVHREVGELFF.

The chain uses TRBV29-1 and TRBJ2-7; 7 bases are shared with TRBD2. After removal of 1 base from V and 3 bases from J, the junction contained 3 bases not matched to a gene. Germline V gives CDR1 SQVTM, CDR2 ANQGSEA. This CDR3 contains 13 residues. The CDR3: CSVEAGGGYEQYF. The CDR3 coding sequence is TGCAGCGTTGAAGCGGGGGGAGGCTACGAGCAGTACTTC.

This clone was detected once. V usage is TRBV7-8 and J usage is TRBJ2-4; 11 bases fit TRBD2. Trimming removed 5 bases from V and 6 bases from J; junction bases left unmatched: 9. Germline V gene data show CDR1 as SGHVS and CDR2 as FQNEAQ. The CDR3 loop spans 16 amino acids. The CDR3 spells CASSPWLAGGINIQYF. CDR3 DNA sequence: TGTGCCAGCAGCCCCTGGCTAGCGGGAGGCATAAACATTCAGTACTTC.

V is TRBV7-3 and J is TRBJ2-2; D uncertain. The V end was cut by 4 bases, the J end by 5 bases, with 8 bases between. The CDR3 covers 13 residues. The germline gives CDR1 SGHTA, CDR2 FQGTGA. This chain's CDR3 is CASSWSSTGELFF. The CDR3 DNA sequence: TGTGCCAGCAGCTGGAGCTCGACCGGGGAGCTGTTTTTT.

This clone was recorded once. This chain joins TRBV6-1 and TRBJ2-7, with TRBD1 matching over 9 bases. With V trimmed by 5 bases and J by 6 bases, 8 bases remained unmatched. From germline, CDR1 is MNHNS and CDR2 SASEGT. CDR3 length equals 14 residues. The CDR3 nucleotides are TGTGCCAGCAGTATCTTGGGACAGGGTGGCGAGCAGTACTTC. This encodes CASSILGQGGEQYF.

This chain uses TRBV30 with TRBJ2-1; 12 nucleotides align to TRBD2. Germline trimming cut 2 bases from V and 6 bases from J; bases unmatched to any gene: 2. The CDR3 is made up of 14 amino acids. Germline-derived CDR1 and CDR2 are GTSNPN and SVGIG (reference sequence). Here the CDR3 DNA reads TGTGCCTGGAGTCTAGCGGGAGGGTCCAATGAGCAGTTCTTC. Protein: CAWSLAGGSNEQFF.

CDR3 residues: CASSYSDRGPYEQYF. CDR3 coding DNA: TGTGCCAGCAGTTACTCAGACAGGGGGCCCTACGAGCAGTACTTC. The V call is TRBV6-6, the J call TRBJ2-7; 10 bases line up with TRBD1. The CDR3 is 15 residues long. The germline gives CDR1 MNHNY, CDR2 SVGAGI (reference sequence). Losses at the gene ends were 0 bases for V and 2 bases for J; bases not matched to a gene: 1.

The V and J genes are TRBV9 and TRBJ2-3; D is ambiguous. V dropped 1 base and J dropped 2 bases, with 17 bases sitting between them. The germline CDR1 and CDR2 sequences are SGDLS and YYNGEE. The CDR3 is made up of 17 amino acids. CDR3 loop: CASSVFPARRFTDTQYF. CDR3 in DNA: TGTGCCAGCAGCGTATTTCCCGCTCGGCGGTTCACAGATACGCAGTATTTT. The whole variable domain, filled in from reference TRBV9 and TRBJ2-3, reads DSGVTQTPKHLITATGQRVTLRCSPRSGDLSVYWYQQSLDQGLQFLIQYYNGEERAKGNILERFSAQQFPDLHSELNLSSLELGDSALYFCASSVFPARRFTDTQYFGPGTRLTVL.

The rearrangement joins TRBV4-1 to TRBJ2-5; TRBD1 is a possible D gene (5 bases). The CDR3 sequence is 19 residues long. Germline V CDR1 and CDR2: MGHRA, YSYEKL. V was trimmed by 2 bases and J by 1 base, leaving 23 bases between them. CDR3 nucleotides: TGCGCCAGCAGCCAAAAAGGGAAAGGCGCAGGGTTCTCCCAAGAGACCCAGTACTTC. It translates to CASSQKGKGAGFSQETQYF.

The chain employs TRBV29-1 and TRBJ2-1; the D is unclear. Germline values: CDR1 SQVTM, CDR2 ANQGSEA. This CDR3 contains 12 residues. The CDR3 DNA reads as TGCAGTGGAGCAAGCTCCTACAATGAGCAGTTCTTC. This codes for CSGASSYNEQFF.